This record covers a single T cell receptor beta chain. An end of the junction does not agree with germline; a read error may underlie this. The germline V gene encodes CDR1 SNHLY and CDR2 FYNNEI. The CDR3 runs to 16 residues. This entry belongs to a study of blood T cells in healthy people across ages. Combining a sample-barcoded 5' primer with a J-beta primer mix, a second PCR ran for about 7 to 12 cycles. Every cDNA molecule carried a tag from a template-switch adaptor bearing 12 random nucleotides. Via MiXCR, TCRdb re-called the 5' RACE reads, giving one row per CDR3 protein. The data hold some 940,000 distinct CDR3 sequences, with approximately 32% observed a single time. The data were also submitted as part of a second study, on T cells of mothers and their children. That paper adds: Each 15 ul cDNA reaction used 1.5 ug RNA; all RNA was used.

The chain has TRBV2 and TRBJ2-5, with D possibly matching TRBD1 (5 bases). The DNA end is more similar to TRBJ2-7, so the J call may be wrong. The sequenced sample was blood. This receptor was identified in a woman aged 40 to 50 in good health. DNA for the CDR3: TGTGCCAGCAGAGAAGGGGCAGGGAATATCGTCTACGAGCAGTACTTC. It translates to CASREGAGNIVYEQYF.